Following are 13 T cell receptor beta chains from one sample sequenced in a study of shared clonotypes between healthy human individuals. Naive CD8 cells lacked CD45RO, underwent positive selection for CCR7 and left out terminally differentiated effector memory CD45RA+ cells. Libraries were prepared by immunoSEQ multiplex PCR; TCRdb keeps only in-frame clonotypes and omits some of them. The table records roughly 850,000 clones, about 97% of them present only once. What was sequenced was naive CD8+ T cells sorted from blood. These receptors all come from a man younger than 40 in good health.

The V call is TRBV10-3, the J call TRBJ2-7, with 10 bases matching TRBD2. Germline-derived CDR1 and CDR2 are ENHRY and SYGVKD. CDR3 length: 17 residues. Germline trimming cut 6 bases from V and 0 bases from J; bases unmatched to any gene: 11. CDR3 coding DNA: TGTGCCATCAGCAAAACTAGCGGGGTACCCCCCTCCTACGAGCAGTACTTC. As protein: CAISKTSGVPPSYEQYF.

The table lists this clone with a count of one. The V gene is TRBV28, the J gene TRBJ2-7; TRBD2 agrees at 7 bases. Germline V gives CDR1 MDHEN, CDR2 SYDVKM. J lost 2 bases, V lost 11 bases, and 6 bases had no gene match. This CDR3 is 12 amino acids long. The CDR3 is CAVLGTTYEQYF. Written as DNA, the CDR3 is TGTGCCGTCCTGGGGACTACCTACGAGCAGTACTTC.

The V call is TRBV15, the J call TRBJ2-1; TRBD2 agrees at 8 bases. This CDR3 region has 16 residues. The V gene's germline CDR1 is LNHNV and CDR2 YYDKDF (reference sequence). The V gene end was trimmed by 0 bases and the J gene end by 9 bases; junction bases not matched to a gene: 10. CDR3 region: CATSRERGLGHGEQFF. CDR3 bases: TGTGCCACCAGCAGAGAACGGGGACTAGGTCACGGTGAGCAGTTCTTC.

The chain is built from TRBV28 and TRBJ2-1; 11 nucleotides match TRBD2. Germline CDR1 reads MDHEN; CDR2 reads SYDVKM. This CDR3 contains 14 residues. V dropped 8 bases and J dropped 4; count of bases not matched to a gene: 4. The CDR3 sequence is CASGTSGSYNEQFF. CDR3 bases: TGTGCCAGCGGGACTAGCGGCTCTTACAATGAGCAGTTCTTC.

The genes are TRBV14 and TRBJ2-4, with D maybe TRBD2 (6 bases). Germline V gene data show CDR1 as SGHDN and CDR2 as FVKESK. The V gene lost 0 bases and the J gene lost 8 bases, with 23 bases spanning the gap. The CDR3 is made up of 18 amino acids. CDR3 loop: CASSQDQPGDLVTDIQYF. CDR3 nucleotide sequence: TGTGCCAGCAGCCAAGATCAACCGGGGGACCTAGTTACGGACATTCAGTACTTC.

This sequence joins TRBV7-9 and TRBJ1-2, with TRBD1 matching 7 bases. The V segment lost 5 bases and the J segment 6 bases; nucleotides outside the gene matches: 9. CDR3 length equals 14 residues. Germline loops: CDR1 SEHNR, CDR2 FQNEAQ (reference sequence). CDR3 DNA sequence: TGTGCCAGCAGCCTCCGACAGGGTTCGGATGGCTACACCTTC. It yields the protein CASSLRQGSDGYTF. The variable domain in full, completed from reference TRBV7-9 and TRBJ1-2, reads DTGVSQNPRHKITKRGQNVTFRCDPISEHNRLYWYRQTLGQGPEFLTYFQNEAQLEKSRLLSDRFSAERPKGSFSTLEIQRTEQGDSAMYLCASSLRQGSDGYTFGSGTRLTVV.

The rearrangement links TRBV10-1 to TRBJ2-1, with D hard to call. Germline CDR1 reads WNHNN; CDR2 reads SYGVQD (reference sequence). The CDR3 consists of 12 residues. V was clipped by 2 bases and J by 7 bases, with 6 bases between them. The CDR3 is CASSEVWNEQFF. The DNA for the CDR3 is TGCGCCAGCAGTGAGGTTTGGAATGAGCAGTTCTTC.

The chain combines TRBV7-8 with TRBJ1-4; the D is unclear. Between the trimmed V and J ends, which lost 2 bases and 8 bases, there was a span of 15 bases. Germline values: CDR1 SGHVS, CDR2 FQNEAQ. The CDR3 runs 15 residues. The chain's CDR3 is CASSLNPSDVEKLFF. Written as DNA, the CDR3 is TGTGCCAGCAGCTTAAATCCCTCCGATGTGGAAAAACTGTTTTTT.

The V and J genes are TRBV4-1 and TRBJ1-1; D uncertain. The V gene's germline CDR1 is MGHRA and CDR2 YSYEKL. The CDR3 contains 13 residues. Trimming took off 0 bases at V and 6 bases at J, with 8 bases between the two ends. CDR3 coding DNA: TGCGCCAGCAGCCAAGATTTCGCCCCTGAAGCTTTCTTT. Protein: CASSQDFAPEAFF.

This clone appeared a single time. The V gene is TRBV27, the J gene TRBJ2-1; perhaps D is TRBD1 or TRBD2 (5 bases each). Germline CDR1 and CDR2: MNHEY and SMNVEV (reference sequence). Trimming pared 5 bases from V and 0 bases from J, leaving 14 bases between. The CDR3 sequence is 16 residues long. The CDR3 region is CASSPGAGGSYNEQFF. CDR3 nucleotide sequence: TGTGCCAGCAGTCCCGGGGCGGGTGGCTCCTACAATGAGCAGTTCTTC.

The chain employs TRBV28 and TRBJ1-2, with 9 bases identical to TRBD1. Germline V CDR1 and CDR2: MDHEN, SYDVKM. CDR3 length equals 14 residues. V was clipped by 3 bases and J by 6 bases; unmatched bases: 5. Here the CDR3 DNA reads TGTGCCAGCAGTTTCACACAGGGGGCGGATGGCTACACCTTC. It specifies CASSFTQGADGYTF.

The rearrangement joins TRBV19 to TRBJ2-1, with 9 positions matching TRBD2. Trimming cost V 5 bases and J 9 bases; bases outside gene matches: 11. This CDR3 is 15 amino acids long. Germline CDR1 reads LNHDA; CDR2 reads SQIVND (reference sequence). The CDR3 region is CASSWAGGRFSEQFF. The DNA for the CDR3 is TGTGCCAGTAGTTGGGCGGGAGGGCGCTTCAGTGAGCAGTTCTTC.

The chain carries TRBV4-1 and TRBJ1-1; TRBD1 might be the D (5 bases). Germline V lookup: CDR1 MGHRA, CDR2 YSYEKL. This CDR3 has 16 residues. V lost 0 bases, J lost 4 bases, and 15 bases lay in between. The CDR3 region is CASSQEGLGLGTEAFF. The CDR3, as DNA: TGCGCCAGCAGCCAAGAGGGCTTGGGGCTGGGCACTGAAGCTTTCTTT.